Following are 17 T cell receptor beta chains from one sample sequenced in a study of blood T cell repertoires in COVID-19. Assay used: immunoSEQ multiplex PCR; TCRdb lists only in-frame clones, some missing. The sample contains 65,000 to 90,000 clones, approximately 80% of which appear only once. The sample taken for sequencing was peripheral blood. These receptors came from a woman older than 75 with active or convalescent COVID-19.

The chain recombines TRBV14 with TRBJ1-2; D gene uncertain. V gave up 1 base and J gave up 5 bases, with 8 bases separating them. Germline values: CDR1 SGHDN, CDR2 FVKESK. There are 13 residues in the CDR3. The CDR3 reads CASSQGSGYGYTF. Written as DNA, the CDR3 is TGTGCCAGCAGCCAAGGTTCAGGATATGGCTACACCTTC.

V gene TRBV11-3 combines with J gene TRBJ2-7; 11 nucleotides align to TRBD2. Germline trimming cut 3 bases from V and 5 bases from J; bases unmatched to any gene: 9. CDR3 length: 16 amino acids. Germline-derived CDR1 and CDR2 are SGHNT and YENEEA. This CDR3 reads CASSFIAGGGLDEQYF. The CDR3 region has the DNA TGTGCCAGCAGCTTCATAGCGGGAGGGGGTTTAGACGAGCAGTACTTC.

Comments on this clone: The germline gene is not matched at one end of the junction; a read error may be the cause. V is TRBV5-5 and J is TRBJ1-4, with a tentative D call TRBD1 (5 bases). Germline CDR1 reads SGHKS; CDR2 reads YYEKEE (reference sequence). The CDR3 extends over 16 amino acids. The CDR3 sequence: CTSSFLPTDPNEKLFF. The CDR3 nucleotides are TGTACCAGCAGCTTCCTTCCGACAGACCCCAATGAAAAACTGTTTTTT.

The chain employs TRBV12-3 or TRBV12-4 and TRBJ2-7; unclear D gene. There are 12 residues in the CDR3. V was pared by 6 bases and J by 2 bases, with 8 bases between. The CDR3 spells CASSRNTYEQYF. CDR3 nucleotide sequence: TGTGCCAGCAGCCGTAACACCTACGAGCAGTACTTC.

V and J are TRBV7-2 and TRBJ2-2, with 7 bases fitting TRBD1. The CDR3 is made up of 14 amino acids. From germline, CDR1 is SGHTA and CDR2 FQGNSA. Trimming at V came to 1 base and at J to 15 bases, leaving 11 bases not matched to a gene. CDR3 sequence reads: CASSLVSGQAWVFF. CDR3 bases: TGTGCCAGCAGCTTAGTCTCCGGACAGGCCTGGGTGTTTTTT.

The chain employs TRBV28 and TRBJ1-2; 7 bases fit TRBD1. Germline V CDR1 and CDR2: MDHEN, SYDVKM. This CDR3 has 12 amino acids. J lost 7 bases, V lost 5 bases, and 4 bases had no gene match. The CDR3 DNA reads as TGTGCCAGCAGTACCAACAGGGGTGGCTACACCTTC. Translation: CASSTNRGGYTF.

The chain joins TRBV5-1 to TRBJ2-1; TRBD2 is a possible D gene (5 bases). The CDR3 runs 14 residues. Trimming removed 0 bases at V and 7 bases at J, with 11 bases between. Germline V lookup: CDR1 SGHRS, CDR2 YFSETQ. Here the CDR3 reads CASSLAGMGNEQFF. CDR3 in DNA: TGCGCCAGCAGCTTGGCGGGAATGGGTAATGAGCAGTTCTTC.

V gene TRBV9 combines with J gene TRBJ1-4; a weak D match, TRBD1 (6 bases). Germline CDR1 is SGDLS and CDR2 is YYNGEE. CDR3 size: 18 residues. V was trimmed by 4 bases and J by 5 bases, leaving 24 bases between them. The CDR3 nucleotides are TGTGCCAGCAGCCCACCAACGACGGGGGGGGCTACGAATGAAAAACTGTTTTTT. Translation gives CASSPPTTGGATNEKLFF.

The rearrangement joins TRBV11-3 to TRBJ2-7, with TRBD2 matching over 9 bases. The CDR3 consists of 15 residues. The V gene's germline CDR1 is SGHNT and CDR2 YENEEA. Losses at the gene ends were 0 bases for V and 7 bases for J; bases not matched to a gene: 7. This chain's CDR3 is CASSLDGSGGEEQYF. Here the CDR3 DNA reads TGTGCCAGCAGCTTAGATGGTAGCGGGGGCGAGGAGCAGTACTTC.

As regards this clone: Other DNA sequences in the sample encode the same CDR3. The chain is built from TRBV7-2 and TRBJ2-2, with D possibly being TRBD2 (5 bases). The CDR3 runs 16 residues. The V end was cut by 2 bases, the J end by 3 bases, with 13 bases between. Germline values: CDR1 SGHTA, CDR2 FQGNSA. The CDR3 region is CASSLFGSRDTGELFF. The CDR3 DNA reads TGTGCCAGCAGCTTATTTGGGAGCCGGGACACCGGGGAGCTGTTTTTT.

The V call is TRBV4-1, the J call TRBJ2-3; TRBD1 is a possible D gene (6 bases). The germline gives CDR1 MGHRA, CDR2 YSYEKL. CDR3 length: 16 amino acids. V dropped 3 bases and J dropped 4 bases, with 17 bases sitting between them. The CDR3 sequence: CASSHLGHKISDTQYF. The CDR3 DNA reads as TGCGCCAGCAGCCACCTGGGACACAAAATTTCAGATACGCAGTATTTT.

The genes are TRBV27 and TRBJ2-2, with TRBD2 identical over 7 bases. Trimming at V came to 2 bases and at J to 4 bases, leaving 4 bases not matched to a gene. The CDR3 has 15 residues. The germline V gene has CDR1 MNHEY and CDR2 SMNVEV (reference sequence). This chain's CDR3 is CASSLGGRATGELFF. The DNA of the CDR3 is TGTGCCAGCAGTTTAGGAGGGAGGGCCACCGGGGAGCTGTTTTTT.

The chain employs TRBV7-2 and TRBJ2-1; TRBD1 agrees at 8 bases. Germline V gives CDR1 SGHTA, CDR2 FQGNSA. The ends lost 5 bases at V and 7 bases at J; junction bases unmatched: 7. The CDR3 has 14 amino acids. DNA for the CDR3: TGTGCCAGCAGCCCACGGACAGGGCAGAATGAGCAGTTCTTC. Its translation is CASSPRTGQNEQFF.

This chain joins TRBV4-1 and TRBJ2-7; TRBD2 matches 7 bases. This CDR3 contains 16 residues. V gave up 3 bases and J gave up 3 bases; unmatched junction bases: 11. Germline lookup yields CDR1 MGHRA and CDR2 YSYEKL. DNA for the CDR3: TGCGCCAGCAGCCATATTCGGCTAGCGGAGAACTACGAGCAGTACTTC. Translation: CASSHIRLAENYEQYF.

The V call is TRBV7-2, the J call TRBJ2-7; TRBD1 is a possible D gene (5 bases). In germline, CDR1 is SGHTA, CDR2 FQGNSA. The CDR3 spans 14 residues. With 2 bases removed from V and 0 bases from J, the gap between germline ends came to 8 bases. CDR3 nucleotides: TGTGCCAGCAGCTTAAAGGGGCTCTCCTACGAGCAGTACTTC. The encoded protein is CASSLKGLSYEQYF.

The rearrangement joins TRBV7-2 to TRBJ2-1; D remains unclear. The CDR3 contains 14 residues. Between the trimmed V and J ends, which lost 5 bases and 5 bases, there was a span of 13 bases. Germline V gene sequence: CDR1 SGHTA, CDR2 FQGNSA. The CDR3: CASSPAPTNNEQFF. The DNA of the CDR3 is TGTGCCAGCAGCCCCGCCCCCACAAACAATGAGCAGTTCTTC.

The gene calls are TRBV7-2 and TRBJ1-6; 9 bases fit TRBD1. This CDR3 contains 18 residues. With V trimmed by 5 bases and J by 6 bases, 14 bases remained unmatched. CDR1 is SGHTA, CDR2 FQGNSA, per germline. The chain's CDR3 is CASSLLPGTGLFNSPLHF. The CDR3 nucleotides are TGTGCCAGCAGCCTATTGCCCGGGACAGGGCTTTTTAATTCACCCCTCCACTTT.